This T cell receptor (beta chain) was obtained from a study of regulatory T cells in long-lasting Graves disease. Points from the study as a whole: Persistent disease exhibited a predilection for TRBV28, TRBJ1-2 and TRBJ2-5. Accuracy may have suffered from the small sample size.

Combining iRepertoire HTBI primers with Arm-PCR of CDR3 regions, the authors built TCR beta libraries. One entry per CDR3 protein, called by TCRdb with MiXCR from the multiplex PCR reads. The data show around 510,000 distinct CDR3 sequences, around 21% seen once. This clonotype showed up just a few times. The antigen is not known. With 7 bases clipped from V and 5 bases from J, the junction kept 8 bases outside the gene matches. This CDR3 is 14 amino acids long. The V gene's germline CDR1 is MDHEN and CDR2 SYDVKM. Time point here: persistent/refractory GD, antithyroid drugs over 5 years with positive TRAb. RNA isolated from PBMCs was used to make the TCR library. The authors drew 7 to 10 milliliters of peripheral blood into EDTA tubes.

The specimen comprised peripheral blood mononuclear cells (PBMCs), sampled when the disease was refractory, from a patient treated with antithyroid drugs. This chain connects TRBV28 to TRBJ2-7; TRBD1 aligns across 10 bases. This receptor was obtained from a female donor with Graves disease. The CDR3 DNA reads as TGTGCCAGCACCCGACAGGGGGCGTGGCACGAGCAGTACTTC. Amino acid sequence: CASTRQGAWHEQYF. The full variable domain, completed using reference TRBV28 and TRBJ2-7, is DVKVTQSSRYLVKRTGEKVFLECVQDMDHENMFWYRQDPGLGLRLIYFSYDVKMKEKGDIPEGYSVSREKKERFSLILESASTNQTSMYLCASTRQGAWHEQYFGPGTRLTVT.